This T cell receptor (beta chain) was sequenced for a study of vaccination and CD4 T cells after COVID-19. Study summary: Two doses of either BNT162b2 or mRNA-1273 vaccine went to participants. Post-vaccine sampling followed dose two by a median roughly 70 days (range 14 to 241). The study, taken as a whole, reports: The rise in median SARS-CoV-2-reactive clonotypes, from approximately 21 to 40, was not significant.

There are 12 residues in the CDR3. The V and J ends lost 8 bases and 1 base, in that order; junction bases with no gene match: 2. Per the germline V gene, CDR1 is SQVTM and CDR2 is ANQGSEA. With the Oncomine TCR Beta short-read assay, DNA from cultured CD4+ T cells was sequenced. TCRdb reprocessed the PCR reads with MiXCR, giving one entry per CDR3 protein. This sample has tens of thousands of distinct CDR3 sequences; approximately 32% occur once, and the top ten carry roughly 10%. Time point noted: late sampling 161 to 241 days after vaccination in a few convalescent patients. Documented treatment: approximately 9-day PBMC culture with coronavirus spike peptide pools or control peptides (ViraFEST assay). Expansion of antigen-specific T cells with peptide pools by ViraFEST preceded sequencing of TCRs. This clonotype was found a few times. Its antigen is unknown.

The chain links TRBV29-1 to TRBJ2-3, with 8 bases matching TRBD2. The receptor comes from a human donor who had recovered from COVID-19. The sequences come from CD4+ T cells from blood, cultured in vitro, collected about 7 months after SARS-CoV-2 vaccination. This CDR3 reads CSQLAGTDTQYF. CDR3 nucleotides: TGCAGCCAACTAGCGGGCACAGATACGCAGTATTTT.